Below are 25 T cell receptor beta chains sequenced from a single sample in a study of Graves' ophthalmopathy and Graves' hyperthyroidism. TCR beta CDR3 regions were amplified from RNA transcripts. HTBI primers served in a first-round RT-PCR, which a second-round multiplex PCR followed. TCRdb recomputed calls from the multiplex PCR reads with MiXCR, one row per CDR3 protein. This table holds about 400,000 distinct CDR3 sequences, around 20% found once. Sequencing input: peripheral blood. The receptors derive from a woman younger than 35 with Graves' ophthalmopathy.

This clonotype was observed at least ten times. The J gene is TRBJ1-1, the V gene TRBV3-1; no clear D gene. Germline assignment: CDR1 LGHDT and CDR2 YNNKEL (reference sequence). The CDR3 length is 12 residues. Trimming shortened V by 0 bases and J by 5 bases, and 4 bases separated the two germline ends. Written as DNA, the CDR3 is TGTGCCAGCAGCCAAGAGAGGACTGAAGCTTTCTTT. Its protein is CASSQERTEAFF.

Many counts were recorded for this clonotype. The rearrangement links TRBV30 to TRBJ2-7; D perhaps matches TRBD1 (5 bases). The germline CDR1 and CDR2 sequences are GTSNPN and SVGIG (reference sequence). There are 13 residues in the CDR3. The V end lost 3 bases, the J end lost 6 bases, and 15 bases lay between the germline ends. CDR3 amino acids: CAWRKGPRSEQYF. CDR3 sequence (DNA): TGTGCCTGGAGGAAGGGGCCTAGGTCCGAGCAGTACTTC.

CDR3 in amino acids: CASKSGVAYEQYF. CDR3 in DNA: TGTGCCAGCAAATCGGGAGTGGCCTACGAGCAGTACTTC. The rearrangement uses TRBV6-2 or TRBV6-3 and TRBJ2-7, with D possibly matching TRBD2 (6 bases). The ends were cut back, 7 bases at V and 2 bases at J, with 12 bases in the middle. The CDR3 is 13 residues long. The germline gives CDR1 MNHEY, CDR2 SVGEGT.

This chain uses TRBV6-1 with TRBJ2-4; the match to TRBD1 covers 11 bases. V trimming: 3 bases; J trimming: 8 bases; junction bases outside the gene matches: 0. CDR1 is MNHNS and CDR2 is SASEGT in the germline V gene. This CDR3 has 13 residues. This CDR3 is CASSEGQGDIQYF. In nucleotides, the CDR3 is TGTGCCAGCAGTGAGGGACAGGGGGACATTCAGTACTTC.

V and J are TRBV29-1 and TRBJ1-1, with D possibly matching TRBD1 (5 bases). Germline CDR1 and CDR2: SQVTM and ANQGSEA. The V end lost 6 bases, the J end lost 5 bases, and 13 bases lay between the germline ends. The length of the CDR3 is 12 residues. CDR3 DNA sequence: TGCAGCGTCCCCTTCGGGGGGACTGAAGCTTTCTTT. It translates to CSVPFGGTEAFF.

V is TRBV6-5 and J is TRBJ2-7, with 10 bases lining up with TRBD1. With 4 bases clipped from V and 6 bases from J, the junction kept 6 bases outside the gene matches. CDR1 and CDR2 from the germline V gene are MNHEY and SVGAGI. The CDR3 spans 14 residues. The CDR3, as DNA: TGTGCCAGCAGTTCGGGACAGGGGTCTTTCGAGCAGTACTTC. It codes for CASSSGQGSFEQYF.

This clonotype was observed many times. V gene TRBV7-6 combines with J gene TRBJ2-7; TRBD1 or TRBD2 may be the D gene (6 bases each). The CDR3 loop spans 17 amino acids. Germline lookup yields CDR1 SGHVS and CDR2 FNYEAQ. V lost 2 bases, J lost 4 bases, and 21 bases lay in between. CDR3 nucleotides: TGTGCCAGCAGCTTATCCCCGGCGGGACAAGGGCGGTACGAGCAGTACTTC. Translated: CASSLSPAGQGRYEQYF. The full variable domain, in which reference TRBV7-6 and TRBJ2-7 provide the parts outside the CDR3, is GAGVSQSPRYKVTKRGQDVALRCDPISGHVSLYWYRQALGQGPEFLTYFNYEAQQDKSGLPNDRFSAERPEGSISTLTIQRTEQRDSAMYRCASSLSPAGQGRYEQYFGPGTRLTVT.

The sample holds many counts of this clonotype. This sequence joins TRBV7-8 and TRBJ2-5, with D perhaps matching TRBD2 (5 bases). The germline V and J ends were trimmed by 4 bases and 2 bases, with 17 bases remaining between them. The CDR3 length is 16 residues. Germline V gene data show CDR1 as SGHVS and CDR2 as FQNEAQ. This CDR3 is CASSSVGRGNQETQYF. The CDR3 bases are TGTGCCAGCAGCTCCGTGGGTCGAGGGAATCAAGAGACCCAGTACTTC. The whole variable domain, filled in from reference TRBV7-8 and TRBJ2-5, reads GAGVSQSPRYKVAKRGQDVALRCDPISGHVSLFWYQQALGQGPEFLTYFQNEAQLDKSGLPSDRFFAERPEGSVSTLKIQRTQQEDSAVYLCASSSVGRGNQETQYFGPGTRLLVL.

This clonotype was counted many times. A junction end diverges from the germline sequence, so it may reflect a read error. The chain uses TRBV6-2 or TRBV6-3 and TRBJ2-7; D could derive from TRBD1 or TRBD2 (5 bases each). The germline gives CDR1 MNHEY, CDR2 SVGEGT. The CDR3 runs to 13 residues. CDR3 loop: CATEGPFSYEQYF. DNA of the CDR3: TGCGCCACCGAGGGACCCTTCTCCTACGAGCAGTACTTC.

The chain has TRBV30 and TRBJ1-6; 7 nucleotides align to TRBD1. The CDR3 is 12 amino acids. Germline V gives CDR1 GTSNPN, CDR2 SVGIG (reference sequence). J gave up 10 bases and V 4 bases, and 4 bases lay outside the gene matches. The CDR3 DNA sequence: TGTGCCTGGAAACGACAGGGATCACCCCTCCACTTT. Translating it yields CAWKRQGSPLHF.

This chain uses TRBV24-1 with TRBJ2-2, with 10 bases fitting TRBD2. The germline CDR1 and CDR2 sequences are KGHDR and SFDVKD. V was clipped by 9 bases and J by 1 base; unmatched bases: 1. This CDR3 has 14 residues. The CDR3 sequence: CATRTSGNTGELFF. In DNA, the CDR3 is TGTGCCACCCGGACTAGCGGGAACACCGGGGAGCTGTTTTTT.

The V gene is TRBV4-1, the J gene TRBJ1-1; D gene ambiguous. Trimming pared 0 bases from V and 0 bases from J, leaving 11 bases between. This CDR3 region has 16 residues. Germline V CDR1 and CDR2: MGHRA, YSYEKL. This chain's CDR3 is CASSQDGGNMNTEAFF. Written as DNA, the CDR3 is TGCGCCAGCAGCCAAGACGGAGGAAACATGAACACTGAAGCTTTCTTT.

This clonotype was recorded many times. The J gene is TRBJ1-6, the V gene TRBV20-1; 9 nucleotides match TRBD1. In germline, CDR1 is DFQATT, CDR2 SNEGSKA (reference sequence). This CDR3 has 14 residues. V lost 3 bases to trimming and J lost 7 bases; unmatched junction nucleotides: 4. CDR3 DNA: TGCAGTGCTAGCCAAGGACAGGGGAATTCACCCCTCCACTTT. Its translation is CSASQGQGNSPLHF.

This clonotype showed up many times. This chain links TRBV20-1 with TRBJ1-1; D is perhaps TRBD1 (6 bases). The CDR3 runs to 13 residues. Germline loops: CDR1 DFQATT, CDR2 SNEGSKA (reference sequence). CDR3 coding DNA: TGCAGGGGAGAACAGGGAGGGAACACTGAAGCTTTCTTT. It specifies CRGEQGGNTEAFF.

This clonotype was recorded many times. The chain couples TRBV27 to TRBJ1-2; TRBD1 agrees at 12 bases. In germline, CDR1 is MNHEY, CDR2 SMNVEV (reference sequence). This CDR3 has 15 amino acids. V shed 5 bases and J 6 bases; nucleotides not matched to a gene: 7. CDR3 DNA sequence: TGTGCCAGCAGTGACCCGGGACAGGGGGCACATGGCTACACCTTC. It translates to CASSDPGQGAHGYTF.

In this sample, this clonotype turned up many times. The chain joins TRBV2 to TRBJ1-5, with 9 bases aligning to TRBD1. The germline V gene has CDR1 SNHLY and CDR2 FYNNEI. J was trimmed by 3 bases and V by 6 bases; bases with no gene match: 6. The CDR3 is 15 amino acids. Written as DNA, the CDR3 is TGTGCCAGCAGGGTTGGACAGGGGAACAATCAGCCCCAGCATTTT. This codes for CASRVGQGNNQPQHF.

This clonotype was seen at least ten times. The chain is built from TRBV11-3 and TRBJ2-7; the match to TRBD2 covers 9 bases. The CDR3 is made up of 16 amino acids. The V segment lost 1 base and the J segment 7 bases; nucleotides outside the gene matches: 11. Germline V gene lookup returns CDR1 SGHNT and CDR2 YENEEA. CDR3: CASSLGSSGGPWEQYF. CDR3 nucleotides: TGTGCCAGCAGCTTAGGGAGTAGCGGGGGCCCATGGGAGCAGTACTTC. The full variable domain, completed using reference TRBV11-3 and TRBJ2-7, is EAGVVQSPRYKIIEKKQPVAFWCNPISGHNTLYWYLQNLGQGPELLIRYENEEAVDDSQLPKDRFSAERLKGVDSTLKIQPAELGDSAVYLCASSLGSSGGPWEQYFGPGTRLTVT.

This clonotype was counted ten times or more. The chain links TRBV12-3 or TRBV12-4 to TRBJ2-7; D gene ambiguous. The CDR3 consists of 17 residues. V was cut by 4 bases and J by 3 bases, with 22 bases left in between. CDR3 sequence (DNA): TGTGCCAGCAGTTCCGGTCCCCTCGCAGCAGCAGTCTACGAGCAGTACTTC. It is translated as CASSSGPLAAAVYEQYF.

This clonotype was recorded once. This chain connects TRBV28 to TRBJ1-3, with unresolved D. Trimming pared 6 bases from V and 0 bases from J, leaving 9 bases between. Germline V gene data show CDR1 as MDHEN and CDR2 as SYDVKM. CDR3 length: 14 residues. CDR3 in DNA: TGTGCCAGCAGAGACTGCCACTCTGGAAACACCATATATTTT. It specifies CASRDCHSGNTIYF.

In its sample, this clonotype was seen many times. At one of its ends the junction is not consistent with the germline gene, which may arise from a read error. Here the CDR3 reads CASSLRQATGAFF. CDR3 bases: TGTGCCAGCAGTTTAAGACAGGCGACTGGAGCTTTCTTT. The chain recombines TRBV12-3 or TRBV12-4 with TRBJ1-1; maybe TRBD1 (6 bases). CDR3 size: 13 residues.

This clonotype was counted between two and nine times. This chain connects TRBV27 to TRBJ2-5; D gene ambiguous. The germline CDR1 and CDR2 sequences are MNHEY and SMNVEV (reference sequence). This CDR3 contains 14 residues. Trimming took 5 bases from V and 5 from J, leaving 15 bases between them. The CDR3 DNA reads TGTGCCAGCAGTACCGGACCGTCGAGGGAGACCCAGTACTTC. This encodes CASSTGPSRETQYF.

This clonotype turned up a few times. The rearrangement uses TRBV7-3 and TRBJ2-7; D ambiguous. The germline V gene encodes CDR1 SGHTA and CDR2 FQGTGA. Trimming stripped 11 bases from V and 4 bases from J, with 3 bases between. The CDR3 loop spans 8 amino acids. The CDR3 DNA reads TGTGCCGGATACGAGCAGTACTTC. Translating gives CAGYEQYF.

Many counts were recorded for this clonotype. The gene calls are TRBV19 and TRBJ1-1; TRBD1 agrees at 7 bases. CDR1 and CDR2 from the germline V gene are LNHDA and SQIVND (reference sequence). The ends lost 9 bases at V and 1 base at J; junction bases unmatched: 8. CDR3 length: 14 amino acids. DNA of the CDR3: TGTGCCAGCCGCCCAGGGGGATCGAACACTGAAGCTTTCTTT. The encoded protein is CASRPGGSNTEAFF.

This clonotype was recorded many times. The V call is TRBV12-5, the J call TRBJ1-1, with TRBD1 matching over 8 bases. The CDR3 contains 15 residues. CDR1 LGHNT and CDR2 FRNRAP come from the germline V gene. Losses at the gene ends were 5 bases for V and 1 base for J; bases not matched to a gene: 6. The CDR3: CASGGDRGGNTEAFF. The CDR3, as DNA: TGTGCTAGTGGTGGAGACAGGGGAGGGAACACTGAAGCTTTCTTT.

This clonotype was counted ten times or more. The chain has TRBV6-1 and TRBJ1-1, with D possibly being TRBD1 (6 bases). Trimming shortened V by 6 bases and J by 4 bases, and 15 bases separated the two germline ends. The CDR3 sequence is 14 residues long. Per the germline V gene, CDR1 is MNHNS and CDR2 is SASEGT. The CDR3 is CASSAPGAGTEAFF. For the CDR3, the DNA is TGTGCCAGCAGCGCCCCAGGGGCTGGCACTGAAGCTTTCTTT.